This T cell receptor beta chain was identified in a study of blood T cell repertoires in COVID-19. Original processing methods: By means of reference gene primer amplification, nucleated cell counts were estimated. The data were produced by immunoSEQ multiplex PCR, yet TCRdb's version contains in-frame clones alone and is incomplete. That table supplies the V and J calls and clone size; D and trimming were determined from the DNA. The sample records 380,000 or so clones, approximately 90% being singletons. This TCR was recovered from a young woman with acute COVID-19. Material: PBMCs or T cells enriched from blood (not recorded which).

CDR3 residues: CASSQRPDSVYSNQPQHF. DNA for the CDR3: TGCGCCAGCAGCCAGAGACCTGACAGCGTCTATAGCAATCAGCCCCAGCATTTT. This rearrangement joins TRBV4-1 to TRBJ1-5; possibly TRBD1 for D (5 bases). The CDR3 runs 18 residues. CDR1 is MGHRA and CDR2 is YSYEKL in the germline V gene. V was pared by 3 bases and J by 0 bases, with 18 bases between.